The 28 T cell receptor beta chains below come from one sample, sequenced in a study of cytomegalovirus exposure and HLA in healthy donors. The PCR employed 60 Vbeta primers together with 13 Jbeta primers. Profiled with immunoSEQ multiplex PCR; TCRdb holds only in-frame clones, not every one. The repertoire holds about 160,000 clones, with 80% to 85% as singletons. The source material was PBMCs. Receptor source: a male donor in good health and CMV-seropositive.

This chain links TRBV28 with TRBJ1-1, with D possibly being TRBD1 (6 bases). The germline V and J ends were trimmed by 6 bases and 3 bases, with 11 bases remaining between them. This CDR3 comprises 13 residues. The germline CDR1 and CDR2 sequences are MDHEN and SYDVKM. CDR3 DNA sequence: TGTGCCAGCAGGCAGGGGCTCCACACTGAAGCTTTCTTT. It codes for CASRQGLHTEAFF. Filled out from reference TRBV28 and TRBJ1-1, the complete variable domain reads DVKVTQSSRYLVKRTGEKVFLECVQDMDHENMFWYRQDPGLGLRLIYFSYDVKMKEKGDIPEGYSVSREKKERFSLILESASTNQTSMYLCASRQGLHTEAFFGQGTRLTVV.

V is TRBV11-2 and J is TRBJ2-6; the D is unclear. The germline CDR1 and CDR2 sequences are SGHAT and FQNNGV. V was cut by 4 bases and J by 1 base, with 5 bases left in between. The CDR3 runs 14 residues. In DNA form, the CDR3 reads TGTGCCAGCAGCTCAATTTCTGGGGCCAACGTCCTGACTTTC. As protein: CASSSISGANVLTF. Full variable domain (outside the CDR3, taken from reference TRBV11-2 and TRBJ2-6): EAGVAQSPRYKIIEKRQSVAFWCNPISGHATLYWYQQILGQGPKLLIQFQNNGVVDDSQLPKDRFSAERLKGVDSTLKIQPAKLEDSAVYLCASSSISGANVLTFGAGSRLTVL.

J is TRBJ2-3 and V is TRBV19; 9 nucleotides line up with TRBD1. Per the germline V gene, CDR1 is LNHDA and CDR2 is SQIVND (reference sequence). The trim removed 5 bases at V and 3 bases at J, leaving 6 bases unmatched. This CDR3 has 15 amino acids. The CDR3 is CASSEGQGRTDTQYF. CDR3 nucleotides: TGTGCCAGTAGTGAGGGACAGGGACGTACAGATACGCAGTATTTT.

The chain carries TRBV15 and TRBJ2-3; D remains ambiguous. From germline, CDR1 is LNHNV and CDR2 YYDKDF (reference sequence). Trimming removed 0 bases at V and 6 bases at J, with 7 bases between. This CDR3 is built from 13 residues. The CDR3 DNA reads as TGTGCCACCAGCAGAGACCCCAGGGATACGCAGTATTTT. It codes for CATSRDPRDTQYF.

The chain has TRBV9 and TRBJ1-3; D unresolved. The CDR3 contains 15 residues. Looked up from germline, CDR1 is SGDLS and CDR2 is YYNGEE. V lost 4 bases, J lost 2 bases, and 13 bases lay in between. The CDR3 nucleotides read TGTGCCAGCAGCCCCGGTTCCGTCGCTGGAAACACCATATATTTT. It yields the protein CASSPGSVAGNTIYF.

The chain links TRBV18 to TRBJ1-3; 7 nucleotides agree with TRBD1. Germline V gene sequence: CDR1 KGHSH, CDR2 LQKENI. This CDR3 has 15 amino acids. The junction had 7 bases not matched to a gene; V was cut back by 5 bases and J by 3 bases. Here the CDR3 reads CASSSKTGYGNTIYF. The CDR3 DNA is TGTGCCAGCTCATCTAAGACAGGGTATGGAAACACCATATATTTT.

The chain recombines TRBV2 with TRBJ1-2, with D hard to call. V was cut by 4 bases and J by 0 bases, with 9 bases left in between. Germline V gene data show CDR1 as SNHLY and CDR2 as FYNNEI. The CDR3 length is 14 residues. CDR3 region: CASSGRGANYGYTF. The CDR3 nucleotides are TGTGCCAGCAGTGGGCGGGGAGCTAACTATGGCTACACCTTC.

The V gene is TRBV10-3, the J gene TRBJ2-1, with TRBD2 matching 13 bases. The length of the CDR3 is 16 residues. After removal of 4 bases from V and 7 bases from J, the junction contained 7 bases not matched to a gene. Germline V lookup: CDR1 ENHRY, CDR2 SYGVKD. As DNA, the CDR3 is TGTGCCATCAGTGGGGGGGGGACTAGCGGGAAGAATGAGCAGTTCTTC. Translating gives CAISGGGTSGKNEQFF.

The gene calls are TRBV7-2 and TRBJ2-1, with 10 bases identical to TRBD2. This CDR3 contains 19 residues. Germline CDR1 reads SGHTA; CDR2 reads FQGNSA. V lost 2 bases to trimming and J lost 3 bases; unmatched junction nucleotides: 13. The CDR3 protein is CASSLRAWGLAGVYNEQFF. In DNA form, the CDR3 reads TGTGCCAGCAGCTTACGCGCCTGGGGGCTAGCGGGAGTCTACAATGAGCAGTTCTTC.

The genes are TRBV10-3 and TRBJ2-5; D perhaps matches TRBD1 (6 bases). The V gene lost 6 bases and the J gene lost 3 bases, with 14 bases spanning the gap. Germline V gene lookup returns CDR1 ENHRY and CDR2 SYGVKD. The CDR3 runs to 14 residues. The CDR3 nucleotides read TGTGCCATCAGGGACAGCAAAAGCGAAGAGACCCAGTACTTC. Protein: CAIRDSKSEETQYF.

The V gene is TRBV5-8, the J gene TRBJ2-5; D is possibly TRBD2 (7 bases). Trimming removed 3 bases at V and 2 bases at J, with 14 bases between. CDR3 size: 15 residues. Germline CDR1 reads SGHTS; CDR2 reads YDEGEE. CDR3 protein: CASSSWGGQQETQYF. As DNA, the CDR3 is TGTGCCAGCAGCTCGTGGGGGGGCCAACAAGAGACCCAGTACTTC.

The CDR3: CASSLEGLYEQYF. The CDR3 nucleotides are TGTGCCAGCAGCTTAGAGGGACTATACGAGCAGTACTTC. This chain uses TRBV7-2 with TRBJ2-7, with 7 bases aligning to TRBD2. CDR3 length equals 13 residues. The germline gives CDR1 SGHTA, CDR2 FQGNSA. V lost 1 base, J lost 4 bases, and 1 base stayed unmatched.

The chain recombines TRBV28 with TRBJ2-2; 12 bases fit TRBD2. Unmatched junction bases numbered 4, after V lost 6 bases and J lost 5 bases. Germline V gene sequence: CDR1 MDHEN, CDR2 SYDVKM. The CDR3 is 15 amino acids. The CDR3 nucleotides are TGTGCCAGCAGAAGACTAGCGGGAGTTACCGGGGAGCTGTTTTTT. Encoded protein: CASRRLAGVTGELFF.

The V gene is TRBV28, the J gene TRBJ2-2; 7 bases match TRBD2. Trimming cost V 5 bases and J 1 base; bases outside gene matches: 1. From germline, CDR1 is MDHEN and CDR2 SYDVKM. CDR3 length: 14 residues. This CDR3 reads CASSPSGNTGELFF. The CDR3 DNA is TGTGCCAGCAGTCCTAGCGGGAACACCGGGGAGCTGTTTTTT. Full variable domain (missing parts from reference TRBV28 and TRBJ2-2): DVKVTQSSRYLVKRTGEKVFLECVQDMDHENMFWYRQDPGLGLRLIYFSYDVKMKEKGDIPEGYSVSREKKERFSLILESASTNQTSMYLCASSPSGNTGELFFGEGSRLTVL.

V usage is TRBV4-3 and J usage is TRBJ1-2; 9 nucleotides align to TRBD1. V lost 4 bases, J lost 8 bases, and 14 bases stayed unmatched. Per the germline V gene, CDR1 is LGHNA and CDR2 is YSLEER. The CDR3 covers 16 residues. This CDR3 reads CASSLHRGRGIVGYTF. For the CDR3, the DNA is TGCGCCAGCAGCCTCCACAGGGGGCGCGGTATAGTCGGCTACACCTTC.

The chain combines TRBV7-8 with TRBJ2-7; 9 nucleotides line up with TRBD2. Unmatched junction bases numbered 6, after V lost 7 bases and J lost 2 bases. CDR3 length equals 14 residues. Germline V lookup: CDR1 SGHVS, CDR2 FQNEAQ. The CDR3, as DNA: TGTGCCAGCACCCGACTAGCGGAGCCCTACGAGCAGTACTTC. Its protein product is CASTRLAEPYEQYF. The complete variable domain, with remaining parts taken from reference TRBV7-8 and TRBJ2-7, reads GAGVSQSPRYKVAKRGQDVALRCDPISGHVSLFWYQQALGQGPEFLTYFQNEAQLDKSGLPSDRFFAERPEGSVSTLKIQRTQQEDSAVYLCASTRLAEPYEQYFGPGTRLTVT.

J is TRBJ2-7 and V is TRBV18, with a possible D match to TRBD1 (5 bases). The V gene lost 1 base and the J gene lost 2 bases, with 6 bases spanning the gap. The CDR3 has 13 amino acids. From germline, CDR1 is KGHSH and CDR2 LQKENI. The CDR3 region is CASSPQGPYEQYF. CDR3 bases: TGTGCCAGCTCACCACAGGGGCCCTACGAGCAGTACTTC.

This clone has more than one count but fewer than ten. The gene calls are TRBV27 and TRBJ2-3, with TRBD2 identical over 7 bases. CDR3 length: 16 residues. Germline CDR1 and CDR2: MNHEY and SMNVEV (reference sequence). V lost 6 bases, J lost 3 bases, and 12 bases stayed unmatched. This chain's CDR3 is CASRMMGRGWTDTQYF. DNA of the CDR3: TGTGCCAGCAGGATGATGGGGCGGGGGTGGACAGATACGCAGTATTTT.

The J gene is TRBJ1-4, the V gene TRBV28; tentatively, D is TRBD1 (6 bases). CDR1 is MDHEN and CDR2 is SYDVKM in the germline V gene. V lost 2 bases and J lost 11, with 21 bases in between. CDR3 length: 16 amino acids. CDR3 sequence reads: CASSLGGQSKGSKLFF. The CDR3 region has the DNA TGTGCCAGCAGTTTAGGAGGACAGTCCAAAGGATCGAAACTGTTTTTT.

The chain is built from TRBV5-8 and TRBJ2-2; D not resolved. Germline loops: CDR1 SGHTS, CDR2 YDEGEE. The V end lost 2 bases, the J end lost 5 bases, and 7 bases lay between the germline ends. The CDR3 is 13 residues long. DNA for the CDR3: TGTGCCAGCAGCTTCGGTTGGACCGGGGAGCTGTTTTTT. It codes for CASSFGWTGELFF.

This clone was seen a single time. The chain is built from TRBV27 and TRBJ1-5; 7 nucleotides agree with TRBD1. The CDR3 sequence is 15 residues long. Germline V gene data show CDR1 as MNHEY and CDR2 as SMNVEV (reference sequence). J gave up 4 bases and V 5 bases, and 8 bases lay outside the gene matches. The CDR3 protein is CASSPTGVSNQPQHF. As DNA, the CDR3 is TGTGCCAGCAGTCCAACAGGGGTTTCGAATCAGCCCCAGCATTTT.

The CDR3 region has the DNA TGTGCCAGCAGCGGCGGGCTCAGGGGTGGCACTGAAGCTTTCTTT. Protein product: CASSGGLRGGTEAFF. This rearrangement joins TRBV5-4 to TRBJ1-1; possibly TRBD1 for D (6 bases). This CDR3 has 15 residues. Trimming removed 4 bases at V and 4 bases at J, with 17 bases between. Looked up from germline, CDR1 is SGHNT and CDR2 is YYREEE (reference sequence). Filled out from reference TRBV5-4 and TRBJ1-1, the complete variable domain reads ETGVTQSPTHLIKTRGQQVTLRCSSQSGHNTVSWYQQALGQGPQFIFQYYREEENGRGNFPPRFSGLQFPNYSSELNVNALELDDSALYLCASSGGLRGGTEAFFGQGTRLTVV.

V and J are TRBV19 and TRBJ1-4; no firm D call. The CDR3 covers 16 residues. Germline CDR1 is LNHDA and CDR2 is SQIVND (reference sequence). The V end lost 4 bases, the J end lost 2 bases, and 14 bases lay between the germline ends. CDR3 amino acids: CASSRSAGSTNEKLFF. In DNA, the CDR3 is TGTGCCAGTAGTAGGTCCGCGGGATCTACTAATGAAAAACTGTTTTTT.

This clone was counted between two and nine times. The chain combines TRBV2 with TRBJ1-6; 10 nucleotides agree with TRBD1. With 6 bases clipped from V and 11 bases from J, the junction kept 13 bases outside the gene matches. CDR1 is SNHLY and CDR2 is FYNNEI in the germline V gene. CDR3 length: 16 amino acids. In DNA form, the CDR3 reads TGTGCCAGCAGCTTCCCTCACCGGGACAGGGGAACACCCCTCCACTTT. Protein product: CASSFPHRDRGTPLHF. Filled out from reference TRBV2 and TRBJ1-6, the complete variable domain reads EPEVTQTPSHQVTQMGQEVILRCVPISNHLYFYWYRQILGQKVEFLVSFYNNEISEKSEIFDDQFSVERPDGSNFTLKIRSTKLEDSAMYFCASSFPHRDRGTPLHFGNGTRLTVT.

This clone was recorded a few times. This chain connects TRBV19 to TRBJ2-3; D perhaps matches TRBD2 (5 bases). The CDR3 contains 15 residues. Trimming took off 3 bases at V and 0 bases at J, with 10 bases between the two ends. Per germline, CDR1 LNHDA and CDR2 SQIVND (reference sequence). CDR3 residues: CASSIRGSSTDTQYF. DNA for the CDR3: TGTGCCAGTAGTATCAGAGGGAGCAGCACAGATACGCAGTATTTT.

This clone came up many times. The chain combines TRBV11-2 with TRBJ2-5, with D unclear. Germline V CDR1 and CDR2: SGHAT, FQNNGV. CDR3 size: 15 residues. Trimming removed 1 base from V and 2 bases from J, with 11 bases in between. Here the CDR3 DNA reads TGTGCCAGCAGCTTAGCGGGTAGTCCTCAAGAGACCCAGTACTTC. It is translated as CASSLAGSPQETQYF. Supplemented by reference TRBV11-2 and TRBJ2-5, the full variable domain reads EAGVAQSPRYKIIEKRQSVAFWCNPISGHATLYWYQQILGQGPKLLIQFQNNGVVDDSQLPKDRFSAERLKGVDSTLKIQPAKLEDSAVYLCASSLAGSPQETQYFGPGTRLLVL.

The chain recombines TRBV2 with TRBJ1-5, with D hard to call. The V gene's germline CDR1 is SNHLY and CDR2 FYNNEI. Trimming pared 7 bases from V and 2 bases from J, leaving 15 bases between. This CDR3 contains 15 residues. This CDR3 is CASKSNGERNQPQHF. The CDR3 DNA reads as TGTGCCAGCAAGAGCAACGGGGAACGCAATCAGCCCCAGCATTTT. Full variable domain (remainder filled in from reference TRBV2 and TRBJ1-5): EPEVTQTPSHQVTQMGQEVILRCVPISNHLYFYWYRQILGQKVEFLVSFYNNEISEKSEIFDDQFSVERPDGSNFTLKIRSTKLEDSAMYFCASKSNGERNQPQHFGDGTRLSIL.

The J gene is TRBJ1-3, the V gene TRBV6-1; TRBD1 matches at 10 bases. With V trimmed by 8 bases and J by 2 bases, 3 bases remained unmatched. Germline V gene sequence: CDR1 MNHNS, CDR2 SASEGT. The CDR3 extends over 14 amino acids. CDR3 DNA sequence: TGTGCCAGCGGGGGACAGGGGCCTGGAAACACCATATATTTT. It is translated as CASGGQGPGNTIYF.